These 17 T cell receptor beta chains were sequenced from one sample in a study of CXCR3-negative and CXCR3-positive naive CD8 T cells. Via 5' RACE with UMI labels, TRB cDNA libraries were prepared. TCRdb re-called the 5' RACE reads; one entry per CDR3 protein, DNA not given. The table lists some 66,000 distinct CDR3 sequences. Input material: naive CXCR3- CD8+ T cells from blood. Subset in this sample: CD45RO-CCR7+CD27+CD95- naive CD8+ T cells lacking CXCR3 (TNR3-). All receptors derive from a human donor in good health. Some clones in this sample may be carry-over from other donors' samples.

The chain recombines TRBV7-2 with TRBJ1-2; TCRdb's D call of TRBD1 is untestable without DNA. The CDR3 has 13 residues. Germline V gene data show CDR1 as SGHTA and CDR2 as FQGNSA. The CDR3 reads CASSSPGDYGYTF.

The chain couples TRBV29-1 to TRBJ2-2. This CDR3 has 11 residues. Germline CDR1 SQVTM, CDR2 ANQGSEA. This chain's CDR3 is CSVATTGELFF.

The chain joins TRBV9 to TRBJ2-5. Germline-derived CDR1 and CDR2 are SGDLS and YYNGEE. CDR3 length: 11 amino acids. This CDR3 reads CASSAQETQYF.

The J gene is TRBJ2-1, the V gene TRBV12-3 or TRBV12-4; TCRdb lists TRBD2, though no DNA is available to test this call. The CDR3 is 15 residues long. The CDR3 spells CASSPIAGGSNEQFF.

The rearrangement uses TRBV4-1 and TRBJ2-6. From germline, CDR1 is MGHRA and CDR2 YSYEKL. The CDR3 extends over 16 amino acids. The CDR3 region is CASSQATPSGANVLTF.

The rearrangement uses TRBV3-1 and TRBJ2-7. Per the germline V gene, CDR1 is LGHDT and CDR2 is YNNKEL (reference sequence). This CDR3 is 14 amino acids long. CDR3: CASSQDQRFGEQYF.

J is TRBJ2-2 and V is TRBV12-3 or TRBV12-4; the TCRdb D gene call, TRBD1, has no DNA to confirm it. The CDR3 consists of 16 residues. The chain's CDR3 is CASSLQGVPNTGELFF.

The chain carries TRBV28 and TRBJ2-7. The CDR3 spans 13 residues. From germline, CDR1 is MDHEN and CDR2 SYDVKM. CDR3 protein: CASSTGDSYEQYF.

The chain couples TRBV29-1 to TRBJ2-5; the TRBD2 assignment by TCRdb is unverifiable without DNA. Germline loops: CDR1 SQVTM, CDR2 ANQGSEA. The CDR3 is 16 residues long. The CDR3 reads CSVDGTSGTLGETQYF.

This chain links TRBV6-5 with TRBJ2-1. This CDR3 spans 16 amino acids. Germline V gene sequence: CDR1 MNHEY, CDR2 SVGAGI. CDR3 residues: CASSYSTLDAYNEQFF.

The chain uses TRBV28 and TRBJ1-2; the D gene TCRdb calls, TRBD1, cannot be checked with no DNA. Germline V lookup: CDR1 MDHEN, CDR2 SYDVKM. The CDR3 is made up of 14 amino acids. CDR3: CASTSVRGTYGYTF.

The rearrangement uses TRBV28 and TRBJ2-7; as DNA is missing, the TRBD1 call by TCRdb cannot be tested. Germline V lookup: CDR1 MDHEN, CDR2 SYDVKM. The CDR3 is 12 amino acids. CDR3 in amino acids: CATATGAYEQYF. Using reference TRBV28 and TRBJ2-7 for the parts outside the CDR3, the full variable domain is DVKVTQSSRYLVKRTGEKVFLECVQDMDHENMFWYRQDPGLGLRLIYFSYDVKMKEKGDIPEGYSVSREKKERFSLILESASTNQTSMYLCATATGAYEQYFGPGTRLTVT.

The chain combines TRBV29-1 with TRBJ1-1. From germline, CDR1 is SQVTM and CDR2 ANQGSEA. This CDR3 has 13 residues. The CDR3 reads CSVEASGDTEAFF.

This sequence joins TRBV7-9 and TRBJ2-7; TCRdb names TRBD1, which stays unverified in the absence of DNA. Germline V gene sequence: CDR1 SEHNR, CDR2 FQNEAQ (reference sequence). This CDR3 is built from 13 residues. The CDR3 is CAITGAGSYEQYF. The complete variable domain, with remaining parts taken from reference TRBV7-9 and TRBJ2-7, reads DTGVSQNPRHKITKRGQNVTFRCDPISEHNRLYWYRQTLGQGPEFLTYFQNEAQLEKSRLLSDRFSAERPKGSFSTLEIQRTEQGDSAMYLCAITGAGSYEQYFGPGTRLTVT.

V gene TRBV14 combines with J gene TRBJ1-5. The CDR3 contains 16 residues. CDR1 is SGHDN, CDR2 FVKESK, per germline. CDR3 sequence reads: CASSQDFGISNQPQHF. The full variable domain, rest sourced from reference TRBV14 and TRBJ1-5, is EAGVTQFPSHSVIEKGQTVTLRCDPISGHDNLYWYRRVMGKEIKFLLHFVKESKQDESGMPNNRFLAERTGGTYSTLKVQPAELEDSGVYFCASSQDFGISNQPQHFGDGTRLSIL.

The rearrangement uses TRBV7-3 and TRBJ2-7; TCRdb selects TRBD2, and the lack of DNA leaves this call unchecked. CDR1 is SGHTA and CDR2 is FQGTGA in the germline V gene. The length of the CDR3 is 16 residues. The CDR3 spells CASSEGLAGEYYEQYF.

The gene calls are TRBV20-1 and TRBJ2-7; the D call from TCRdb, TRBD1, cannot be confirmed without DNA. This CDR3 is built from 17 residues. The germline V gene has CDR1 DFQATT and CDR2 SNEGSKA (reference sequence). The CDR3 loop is CSASAGETFPSSYEQYF.